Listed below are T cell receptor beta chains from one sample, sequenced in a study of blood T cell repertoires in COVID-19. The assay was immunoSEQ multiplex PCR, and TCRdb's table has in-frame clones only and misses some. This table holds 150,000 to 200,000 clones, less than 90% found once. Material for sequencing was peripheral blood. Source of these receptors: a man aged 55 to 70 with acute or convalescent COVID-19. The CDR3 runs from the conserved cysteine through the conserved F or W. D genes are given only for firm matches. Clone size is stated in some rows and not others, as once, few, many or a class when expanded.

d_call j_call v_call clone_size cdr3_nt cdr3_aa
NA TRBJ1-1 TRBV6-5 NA TGTGCCAGCAGTCAGCAGGGAGGGGACACTGAAGCTTTCTTT CASSQQGGDTEAFF
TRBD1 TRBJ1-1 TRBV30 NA TGTGCCTGGAGTGTACGAGGGACAGTAAACACTGAAGCTTTCTTT CAWSVRGTVNTEAFF
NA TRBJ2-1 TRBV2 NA TGTGCCAGCACCGATACTAGCCTAATCTACAATGAGCAGTTCTTC CASTDTSLIYNEQFF
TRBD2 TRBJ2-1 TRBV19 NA TGTGCCAGTAGTATGGTCGCGGGAGGGTCGAATGAGCAGTTCTTC CASSMVAGGSNEQFF
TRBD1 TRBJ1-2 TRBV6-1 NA TGTGCCAGCAGTGATACAGGGGGGTCCTATGGCTACACCTTC CASSDTGGSYGYTF
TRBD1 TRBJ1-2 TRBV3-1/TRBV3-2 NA TGTGCCAGCAGCCCAGCCACGGGACAGGGAGGCGGCTACACCTTC CASSPATGQGGGYTF
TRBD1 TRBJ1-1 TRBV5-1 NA TGCGCCAGCAGCTTGGGTGGGACAGGGGGCACTGAAGCTTTCTTT CASSLGGTGGTEAFF
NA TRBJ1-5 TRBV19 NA TGTGCCAGTAGTACCCGGGACTTTAGCAATCAGCCCCAGCATTTT CASSTRDFSNQPQHF
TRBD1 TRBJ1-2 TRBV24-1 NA TGTGCCACCAGTGGCAGGGGGAATTCTCTCTATGGCTACACCTTC CATSGRGNSLYGYTF
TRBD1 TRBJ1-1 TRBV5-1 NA TGCGCCAGCAGCTTAGAGGGGGCAGGCACTGAAGCTTTCTTT CASSLEGAGTEAFF
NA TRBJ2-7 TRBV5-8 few TGTGCCAGCAGCATAACTAGTACCTACGAGCAGTACTTC CASSITSTYEQYF
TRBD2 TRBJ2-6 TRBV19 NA TGTGCCAGTAGGGGCCTAGCGGGAGAGGGGGCCAACGTCCTGACTTTC CASRGLAGEGANVLTF
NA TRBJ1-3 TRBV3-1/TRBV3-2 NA TGTGCCAGCAGCCAAGTCCAGGCTGGAAACACCATATATTTT CASSQVQAGNTIYF
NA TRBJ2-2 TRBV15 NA TGTGCCACCAGCAGAGATTACGAGGGAGGAGCGACCGGGGAGCTGTTTTTT CATSRDYEGGATGELFF
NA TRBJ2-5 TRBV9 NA TGTGCCAGCAGCGTAGCAGGCCAAGAGACCCAGTACTTC CASSVAGQETQYF
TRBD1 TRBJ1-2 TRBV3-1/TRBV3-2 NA TGTGCCAGCAGCCTTATCCAGGGGGCTTTTGGCTACACCTTC CASSLIQGAFGYTF
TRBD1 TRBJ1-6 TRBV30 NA TGTGCCTGGGACAACAGGGGGAAGAACAGGAATTCACCCCTCCACTTT CAWDNRGKNRNSPLHF
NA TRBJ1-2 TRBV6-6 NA TGTGCCAGCAGTCCCGCTATAAACTATGGCTACACCTTC CASSPAINYGYTF
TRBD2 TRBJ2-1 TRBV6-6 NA TGTGCCAGCAGTCACGGCGGGGGCTACAATGAGCAGTTCTTC CASSHGGGYNEQFF
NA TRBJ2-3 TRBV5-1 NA TGCGCCAGCAGAAAGGAGGGTTACACAGATACGCAGTATTTT CASRKEGYTDTQYF
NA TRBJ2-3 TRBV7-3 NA TGTGCCAGCAGCCACTTGGGCCGAACAGATACGCAGTATTTT CASSHLGRTDTQYF
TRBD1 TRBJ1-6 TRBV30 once TGTGCCTGGATGCCCCTCGACAGGGGAGGGTCACCCCTCCACTTT CAWMPLDRGGSPLHF